The next 23 T cell receptor beta chains were all read from a single sample in a study of cytomegalovirus exposure and HLA in healthy donors. PCR used 60 Vbeta primers and 13 Jbeta primers. The repertoire was sequenced with immunoSEQ multiplex PCR; TCRdb's copy has only in-frame clones and lacks some. Here the sample spans around 40,000 clones, around 65% being singletons. The sample taken for sequencing was PBMCs. The receptors were sampled from a human donor in good health.

The rearrangement joins TRBV5-6 to TRBJ1-2; TRBD1 aligns across 10 bases. Germline V gene sequence: CDR1 SGHDT, CDR2 YYEEEE. This CDR3 contains 14 residues. Trimming took 5 bases from V and 1 from J; bases not matched to a gene: 2. The CDR3 region is CASRRTGGNYGYTF. The CDR3 DNA is TGTGCCAGCAGACGGACAGGGGGTAACTATGGCTACACCTTC. Filled out from reference TRBV5-6 and TRBJ1-2, the complete variable domain reads DAGVTQSPTHLIKTRGQQVTLRCSPKSGHDTVSWYQQALGQGPQFIFQYYEEEERQRGNFPDRFSGHQFPNYSSELNVNALLLGDSALYLCASRRTGGNYGYTFGSGTRLTVV.

Of note for this clone: Distinct nucleotide sequences in the sample also encode this CDR3. V is TRBV25-1 and J is TRBJ1-1, with 8 nucleotides matching TRBD1. The trim removed 6 bases at V and 4 bases at J, leaving 4 bases unmatched. Germline CDR1 MGHDK, CDR2 SYGVNS. CDR3 length equals 13 residues. DNA for the CDR3: TGTGCCAGCAGCGACAGGGGCGGCACTGAAGCTTTCTTT. This sequence encodes CASSDRGGTEAFF.

The chain combines TRBV5-8 with TRBJ1-5, with a tentative D call TRBD1 (5 bases). V lost 4 bases to trimming and J lost 3 bases, with 14 bases between them. CDR1 is SGHTS and CDR2 is YDEGEE in the germline V gene. The length of the CDR3 is 15 residues. CDR3 sequence: CASSLGARYNQPQHF. Written as DNA, the CDR3 is TGTGCCAGCAGCCTTGGGGCAAGATACAATCAGCCCCAGCATTTT.

J is TRBJ2-1 and V is TRBV7-9; D is uncertain. Looked up from germline, CDR1 is SEHNR and CDR2 is FQNEAQ (reference sequence). Trimming removed 3 bases from V and 5 bases from J, with 5 bases in between. This CDR3 region has 12 residues. The CDR3 here is CASSFGDNEQFF. CDR3 bases: TGTGCCAGCAGCTTCGGTGACAATGAGCAGTTCTTC.

The gene calls are TRBV4-2 and TRBJ1-3; perhaps TRBD1 as D (6 bases). This CDR3 has 16 amino acids. The germline V gene encodes CDR1 LGHNA and CDR2 YNFKEQ. The ends were cut back, 0 bases at V and 8 bases at J, with 17 bases in the middle. CDR3 sequence reads: CASSQDLQGLRDTIYF. The DNA for the CDR3 is TGTGCCAGCAGCCAAGATCTTCAGGGGTTGAGGGACACCATATATTTT.

The rearrangement links TRBV14 to TRBJ2-1; 15 bases line up with TRBD2. Trimming took 4 bases from V and 8 from J; bases not matched to a gene: 12. Germline CDR1 reads SGHDN; CDR2 reads FVKESK. The CDR3 runs 18 residues. CDR3 amino acids: CASSRRGTSGGSRDEQFF. The CDR3 bases are TGTGCCAGCAGCCGCAGGGGGACTAGCGGGGGGAGTAGGGATGAGCAGTTCTTC.

In this sample, this clone turned up a few times. This chain uses TRBV7-3 with TRBJ2-1, with D unclear. The V gene's germline CDR1 is SGHTA and CDR2 FQGTGA. V dropped 3 bases and J dropped 3 bases, with 6 bases sitting between them. The CDR3 has 13 residues. The CDR3 reads CASSLTLYNEQFF. The CDR3 DNA follows: TGTGCCAGCAGCTTGACACTCTACAATGAGCAGTTCTTC. Supplemented by reference TRBV7-3 and TRBJ2-1, the full variable domain reads GAGVSQTPSNKVTEKGKYVELRCDPISGHTALYWYRQSLGQGPEFLIYFQGTGAADDSGLPNDRFFAVRPEGSVSTLKIQRTERGDSAVYLCASSLTLYNEQFFGPGTRLTVL.

This chain uses TRBV10-3 with TRBJ2-3; D is perhaps TRBD2 (7 bases). The CDR3 extends over 13 amino acids. V shed 7 bases and J shed 5 bases, with 13 bases lying between them. Germline V lookup: CDR1 ENHRY, CDR2 SYGVKD. CDR3 DNA: TGTGCCATCAAGGGGGGGCCTGGAGATACGCAGTATTTT. It is translated as CAIKGGPGDTQYF.

The CDR3 loop reads CASSSLPAGGAYEQYF. DNA for the CDR3: TGTGCCAGCAGCTCCCTCCCGGCGGGGGGCGCCTACGAGCAGTACTTC. V usage is TRBV13 and J usage is TRBJ2-7; 8 bases fit TRBD2. V shed 4 bases and J 2 bases; nucleotides not matched to a gene: 10. The CDR3 sequence is 16 residues long. Germline V CDR1 and CDR2: PRHDT, FYEKMQ (reference sequence).

This clone occurred a few times. Because it lacks the conserved phenylalanine or tryptophan at the end, this CDR3 is likely a read error. The chain uses TRBV4-1 and TRBJ1-4, with a weak D call TRBD1 (5 bases). Trimming removed 1 base from V and 9 bases from J, with 15 bases in between. This CDR3 has 15 amino acids. Per the germline V gene, CDR1 is MGHRA and CDR2 is YSYEKL. The CDR3 loop reads CASSQGRRGGKKLFV. Here the CDR3 DNA reads TGCGCCAGCAGCCAAGGGCGGCGGGGCGGAAAAAAACTGTTTGTT.

This chain links TRBV5-4 with TRBJ2-1; TRBD2 is a possible D gene (7 bases). V lost 10 bases and J lost 0, with 14 bases in between. Germline CDR1 SGHNT, CDR2 YYREEE (reference sequence). The CDR3 has 14 residues. The CDR3 sequence is CAGGAGSSYNEQFF. DNA of the CDR3: TGTGCCGGGGGGGCCGGGAGCTCCTACAATGAGCAGTTCTTC.

The count of this clone is one. The V and J genes are TRBV18 and TRBJ2-7; D is perhaps TRBD2 (6 bases). This CDR3 is 12 amino acids long. Between the trimmed V and J ends, which lost 3 bases and 5 bases, there was a span of 8 bases. CDR1 is KGHSH and CDR2 is LQKENI in the germline V gene. This chain's CDR3 is CASSPSGDEQYF. As DNA, the CDR3 is TGTGCCAGCTCACCTTCGGGAGACGAGCAGTACTTC. Drawing the rest from reference TRBV18 and TRBJ2-7, the complete variable domain is NAGVMQNPRHLVRRRGQEARLRCSPMKGHSHVYWYRQLPEEGLKFMVYLQKENIIDESGMPKERFSAEFPKEGPSILRIQQVVRGDSAAYFCASSPSGDEQYFGPGTRLTVT.

This clone was detected a few times. The V and J genes are TRBV21-1 and TRBJ2-2; TRBD1 is taken as the D call from the table, unchecked against the DNA. TRBV21-1 is deemed a pseudogene. This CDR3 has 15 residues. As DNA, the CDR3 is TGTGCCAGCAGCAACACCCGACAGATCTCCGGGGAGCTGTTTTTT. Translated, it gives CASSNTRQISGELFF.

The J gene is TRBJ1-2, the V gene TRBV7-9; 11 bases are shared with TRBD1. The V gene end was trimmed by 5 bases and the J gene end by 7 bases; junction bases not matched to a gene: 9. This CDR3 is 15 amino acids long. The V gene's germline CDR1 is SEHNR and CDR2 FQNEAQ (reference sequence). The CDR3 protein is CASSAAGTGGSGYTF. CDR3 coding DNA: TGTGCCAGCAGCGCCGCCGGGACAGGGGGGAGTGGCTACACCTTC.

This sequence joins TRBV4-2 and TRBJ2-7; D gene unclear. The CDR3 is made up of 13 amino acids. Deletions cut 2 bases from V and 5 bases from J, with 10 bases between. CDR1 and CDR2 (germline): LGHNA, YNFKEQ. The CDR3 DNA follows: TGTGCCAGCAGCCAAACGGGTCTGGACGAGCAGTACTTC. Translated, it gives CASSQTGLDEQYF.

The genes are TRBV28 and TRBJ1-2; D is undetermined. The germline V gene encodes CDR1 MDHEN and CDR2 SYDVKM. CDR3 length equals 15 residues. The V and J ends lost 2 bases and 7 bases respectively, with 17 bases between them. The CDR3 loop is CASSLPTVAEGGYTF. Written as DNA, the CDR3 is TGTGCCAGCAGTTTACCGACGGTTGCCGAGGGTGGCTACACCTTC.

This clone was seen only a few times. The chain has TRBV6-5 and TRBJ2-2; 7 bases fit TRBD2. The V segment lost 8 bases and the J segment 5 bases; nucleotides outside the gene matches: 8. CDR1 and CDR2 from the germline V gene are MNHEY and SVGAGI. The CDR3 covers 14 residues. CDR3 region: CASLRDYPTGELFF. The CDR3 DNA sequence: TGTGCCAGCCTCCGGGACTACCCGACCGGGGAGCTGTTTTTT.

This clone was observed once. The chain is built from TRBV18 and TRBJ2-5; 8 bases are a match to TRBD1. CDR3 length: 14 residues. The V gene end was trimmed by 5 bases and the J gene end by 2 bases; junction bases not matched to a gene: 4. Germline V gene lookup returns CDR1 KGHSH and CDR2 LQKENI. The DNA for the CDR3 is TGTGCCAGCTCAACTAGGGACAGGCAAGAGACCCAGTACTTC. Its translation is CASSTRDRQETQYF. The entire variable domain, with the rest obtained from reference TRBV18 and TRBJ2-5, is as follows: NAGVMQNPRHLVRRRGQEARLRCSPMKGHSHVYWYRQLPEEGLKFMVYLQKENIIDESGMPKERFSAEFPKEGPSILRIQQVVRGDSAAYFCASSTRDRQETQYFGPGTRLLVL.

The chain links TRBV5-1 to TRBJ2-5; maybe TRBD1 (5 bases). The V end lost 4 bases, the J end lost 0 bases, and 10 bases lay between the germline ends. The CDR3 loop spans 14 amino acids. The germline V gene has CDR1 SGHRS and CDR2 YFSETQ. DNA of the CDR3: TGCGCCAGCAGCCGAATGACAGACCAAGAGACCCAGTACTTC. It specifies CASSRMTDQETQYF.

The chain carries TRBV6-1 and TRBJ2-5; TRBD1 might be the D (6 bases). There are 14 residues in the CDR3. From germline, CDR1 is MNHNS and CDR2 SASEGT. The V end lost 4 bases, the J end lost 4 bases, and 13 bases lay between the germline ends. DNA for the CDR3: TGTGCCAGCAGTGGTGGGGGCTCAACAGAGACCCAGTACTTC. This codes for CASSGGGSTETQYF.

This sequence joins TRBV7-7 and TRBJ2-3; TRBD2 might be the D (6 bases). The CDR3 runs to 14 residues. Germline CDR1 SSHAT, CDR2 FNYEAQ (reference sequence). Trimming left V 4 bases short and J 0 bases short, with 8 bases between. In nucleotides, the CDR3 is TGTGCCAGCAGCTCTAGCGTCAGCACAGATACGCAGTATTTT. Translated, it gives CASSSSVSTDTQYF.

This rearrangement joins TRBV30 to TRBJ1-1; TRBD1 is a possible D gene (6 bases). V was clipped by 3 bases and J by 1 base, with 15 bases between them. The CDR3 consists of 15 residues. Germline CDR1 reads GTSNPN; CDR2 reads SVGIG (reference sequence). For the CDR3, the DNA is TGTGCCTGGAGCCCTCCGGGACAACGGAACACTGAAGCTTTCTTT. Translation gives CAWSPPGQRNTEAFF.

V is TRBV30 and J is TRBJ1-2; 8 bases map to TRBD1. Germline CDR1 and CDR2: GTSNPN and SVGIG (reference sequence). The CDR3 runs 18 residues. Trimming took 2 bases from V and 8 from J; bases not matched to a gene: 22. Written as DNA, the CDR3 is TGTGCCTGGAGTAGGGCACGGACAGGGTTGGCCGGGGGAGGAGGCTACACCTTC. Protein: CAWSRARTGLAGGGGYTF.